The 10 T cell receptor beta chains below come from one sample, sequenced in a study of blood T cell repertoires in COVID-19 (dated by TCRdb to between 2020 and 2021). The library was generated by the immunoSEQ multiplex PCR assay. This immuneACCESS table, as held by TCRdb, lists in-frame sequences with V and J called but not all clones. Of the missing ones, under half trace to an unresolved V gene in checked studies; the others have no known cause. The sample records about 200,000 clones, 84% of which are singletons. The ten largest clones capture about 13% of the sample. The specimen sequenced was peripheral blood. The source of these receptors is a human donor in a cohort sampled during active COVID-19.

This clone occurred a few times. The chain recombines TRBV3-1 (or the pseudogene TRBV3-2) with TRBJ1-2; D is ambiguous. CDR3 length: 16 residues. Germline V gene sequence: CDR1 LGHDT, CDR2 YNNKEL (reference sequence). The germline V and J ends were trimmed by 3 bases and 3 bases, with 17 bases remaining between them. CDR3 coding DNA: TGTGCCAGCAGCCATACCGGGGTCCCGGGCTACTATGGCTACACCTTC. Encoded protein: CASSHTGVPGYYGYTF.

The chain recombines TRBV28 with TRBJ1-5; D perhaps matches TRBD1 (6 bases). This CDR3 has 15 amino acids. Trimming left V 4 bases short and J 7 bases short, with 17 bases between. The germline gives CDR1 MDHEN, CDR2 SYDVKM. This chain's CDR3 is CASSSHRGAGQPQHF. CDR3 DNA sequence: TGTGCCAGCAGTTCGCATCGGGGGGCGGGACAGCCCCAGCATTTT.

This clone is a singleton in its sample. The V and J genes are TRBV27 and TRBJ1-2; D is perhaps TRBD1 (5 bases). Germline V gene sequence: CDR1 MNHEY, CDR2 SMNVEV (reference sequence). This CDR3 comprises 15 residues. The V end lost 3 bases, the J end lost 7 bases, and 18 bases lay between the germline ends. CDR3: CASSFLNSGSLGYTF. The CDR3 DNA sequence: TGTGCCAGCAGTTTTCTTAACTCAGGGTCACTTGGCTACACCTTC.

This clone was observed a handful of times. V is TRBV28 and J is TRBJ2-2; TRBD1 agrees at 12 bases. This CDR3 region has 16 residues. Germline CDR1 reads MDHEN; CDR2 reads SYDVKM. V dropped 5 bases and J dropped 7; count of bases not matched to a gene: 8. The CDR3 region has the DNA TGTGCCAGCAGTGCTGTAGGGACAGGGGGCGGCGGGGAGCTGTTTTTT. Protein product: CASSAVGTGGGGELFF.

The chain carries TRBV5-6 and TRBJ2-7, with 11 bases that match TRBD2. The CDR3 length is 15 residues. The germline V gene encodes CDR1 SGHDT and CDR2 YYEEEE. The trim removed 2 bases at V and 4 bases at J, leaving 5 bases unmatched. In nucleotides, the CDR3 is TGTGCCAGCAGCTTAACTAGCGGGAGTTGGTACGAGCAGTACTTC. This codes for CASSLTSGSWYEQYF. Looking up the rest from reference TRBV5-6 and TRBJ2-7 gives the full variable domain: DAGVTQSPTHLIKTRGQQVTLRCSPKSGHDTVSWYQQALGQGPQFIFQYYEEEERQRGNFPDRFSGHQFPNYSSELNVNALLLGDSALYLCASSLTSGSWYEQYFGPGTRLTVT.

V and J are TRBV13 and TRBJ1-1, with a possible D match to TRBD1 (6 bases). Germline-derived CDR1 and CDR2 are PRHDT and FYEKMQ (reference sequence). V dropped 5 bases and J dropped 0 bases, with 19 bases sitting between them. The CDR3 contains 17 residues. The CDR3 coding sequence is TGTGCCAGCAGCCTAATGCGGACAGTCGTACTGAACACTGAAGCTTTCTTT. Translating it yields CASSLMRTVVLNTEAFF. The whole variable domain, filled in from reference TRBV13 and TRBJ1-1, reads AAGVIQSPRHLIKEKRETATLKCYPIPRHDTVYWYQQGPGQDPQFLISFYEKMQSDKGSIPDRFSAQQFSDYHSELNMSSLELGDSALYFCASSLMRTVVLNTEAFFGQGTRLTVV.

This clone has a single count. V and J are TRBV7-8 and TRBJ2-5, with a weak D call TRBD1 (6 bases). V was shortened by 5 bases and J by 5 bases, with 21 bases between the two germline ends. CDR1 SGHVS and CDR2 FQNEAQ come from the germline V gene. The CDR3 length is 16 residues. The CDR3 sequence: CASSEQGWYRTETQYF. The CDR3 nucleotides read TGTGCCAGCAGCGAACAGGGTTGGTATCGTACGGAGACCCAGTACTTC.

The gene calls are TRBV28 and TRBJ2-5; a weak D match, TRBD2 (6 bases). Germline loops: CDR1 MDHEN, CDR2 SYDVKM. The V gene lost 6 bases and the J gene lost 5 bases, with 13 bases spanning the gap. The CDR3 length is 13 residues. As DNA, the CDR3 is TGTGCCAGCAGACCCGGGAGTAGGGAGACCCAGTACTTC. Protein sequence: CASRPGSRETQYF.

The sample holds a few counts of this clone. The chain has TRBV11-3 and TRBJ2-2, with D hard to call. The V end was cut by 5 bases, the J end by 3 bases, with 10 bases between. The germline CDR1 and CDR2 sequences are SGHNT and YENEEA. The CDR3 spans 14 residues. In DNA form, the CDR3 reads TGTGCCAGCAGCCCCCACCAGGACACCGGGGAGCTGTTTTTT. Protein sequence: CASSPHQDTGELFF.

This clone turned up a few times. The V and J genes are TRBV7-9 and TRBJ1-3, with 9 positions matching TRBD1. The CDR3 is 15 amino acids. V shed 3 bases, J shed 3 bases, and the junction held 3 bases outside the gene matches. The germline V gene encodes CDR1 SEHNR and CDR2 FQNEAQ (reference sequence). CDR3 sequence (DNA): TGTGCCAGCAGCTTTGGGACAGGGAATGGAAACACCATATATTTT. Translated, it gives CASSFGTGNGNTIYF.